The T cell receptor (beta chain) under discussion was sequenced for a study of spatial heterogeneity in lung cancer. Whole-study findings and limits: Tumor mutation count correlated with how many alpha and beta TCRs expanded intratumorally. Coverage was estimated at roughly 7% of tumor T cells for alpha chains and less than 15% for beta chains.

Trimming left V 6 bases short and J 3 bases short, with 10 bases between. Germline CDR1 reads MNHEY; CDR2 reads SVGEGT. This CDR3 has 13 amino acids. Regarding this clonotype: Antigen specificity is unknown.

Noted time point: sample taken at primary tumor resection. Samples were donated by 72 untreated early-stage non-small cell lung cancer patients. Whole RNA, isolated from tumor, nontumor lung or frozen PBMC, was sequenced without prior sorting. TCRdb re-called the 5' RACE reads through MiXCR, storing one row per CDR3 protein. Here the sample spans about 3,800 distinct CDR3 sequences, around a third being singletons. The source is a male donor with early-stage non-small cell lung cancer. The chain employs TRBV6-2 or TRBV6-3 and TRBJ2-3; unclear D gene. Sequenced material: lung tumor tissue, taken at surgery. CDR3 amino acids: CASRPDQTDTQYF. The CDR3 DNA reads as TGTGCCAGCAGACCGGACCAGACAGATACGCAGTATTTT.